Below, 11 T cell receptor beta chains from the same sample are listed, as sequenced in a study of T cell responses to AZD1222 COVID-19 vaccine. Clones were sequenced by immunoSEQ multiplex PCR, and TCRdb holds only the in-frame ones, with some missing. The sample includes 75,000 to 100,000 clones, 85% to 90% seen only once; the top ten take approximately 9.1%. The specimen was peripheral blood, collected on day 0 of AZD1222 vaccination. These receptors were collected from an adult in good health.

CDR3 in DNA: TGTGCCAGCTCGCGCGGACTAGCGGGGTTCGATGAGCAGTTCTTC. Translating gives CASSRGLAGFDEQFF. The chain carries TRBV18 and TRBJ2-1; 12 positions agree with TRBD2. Germline V CDR1 and CDR2: KGHSH, LQKENI. The CDR3 consists of 15 residues. With 6 bases clipped from V and 8 bases from J, the junction kept 8 bases outside the gene matches.

This chain uses TRBV11-3 with TRBJ2-7, with unresolved D. Trimming stripped 3 bases from V and 3 bases from J, with 9 bases between. The CDR3 contains 13 residues. Germline CDR1 and CDR2: SGHNT and YENEEA. The CDR3 nucleotides read TGTGCCAGCAGCTTCAAAATGGACTACGAGCAGTACTTC. This codes for CASSFKMDYEQYF.

The V and J genes are TRBV19 and TRBJ1-4, with D possibly matching TRBD1 (5 bases). V dropped 6 bases and J dropped 4 bases, with 9 bases sitting between them. CDR1 is LNHDA and CDR2 is SQIVND in the germline V gene (reference sequence). The length of the CDR3 is 13 residues. The CDR3, as DNA: TGTGCCAGTAGGGGCGGGGGTAATGAAAAACTGTTTTTT. The encoded protein is CASRGGGNEKLFF.

The chain links TRBV5-1 to TRBJ1-1; TRBD1 agrees at 7 bases. This CDR3 has 15 residues. Trimming cost V 2 bases and J 5 bases; bases outside gene matches: 9. The germline gives CDR1 SGHRS, CDR2 YFSETQ. The CDR3 sequence: CASSLSSTGVTEAFF. In DNA form, the CDR3 reads TGCGCCAGCAGCTTATCCTCTACAGGGGTTACTGAAGCTTTCTTT.

The rearrangement links TRBV14 to TRBJ2-7, with D perhaps assigned TRBD1 or TRBD2 (6 bases each). The CDR3 loop spans 15 amino acids. V was clipped by 1 base and J by 3 bases, with 13 bases between them. Germline assignment: CDR1 SGHDN and CDR2 FVKESK. The CDR3 region has the DNA TGTGCCAGCAGCCAAGGCCGGGGGCAGGACTACGAGCAGTACTTC. This encodes CASSQGRGQDYEQYF.

Comment on this clone: Additional DNA sequences in this sample encode the identical CDR3. This rearrangement joins TRBV9 to TRBJ1-3; 7 bases are shared with TRBD1. J gave up 4 bases and V 0 bases, and 4 bases lay outside the gene matches. This CDR3 contains 15 residues. CDR1 and CDR2 from the germline V gene are SGDLS and YYNGEE. This CDR3 reads CASSVGGTAGNTIYF. CDR3 nucleotides: TGTGCCAGCAGCGTAGGAGGGACAGCCGGAAACACCATATATTTT.

This clone was counted once. The chain couples TRBV4-3 to TRBJ2-7; 9 positions agree with TRBD1. Per germline, CDR1 LGHNA and CDR2 YSLEER. The junction had 8 bases not matched to a gene; V was cut back by 8 bases and J by 0 bases. The CDR3 is 15 residues long. The CDR3: CASSDRGRSSYEQYF. The CDR3 DNA sequence: TGCGCCAGCTCAGACAGGGGGAGAAGCTCCTACGAGCAGTACTTC.

V is TRBV3-1 (or the pseudogene TRBV3-2) and J is TRBJ2-4; D not resolved. Deletions cut 3 bases from V and 7 bases from J, with 7 bases between. The V gene's germline CDR1 is LGHDT and CDR2 YNNKEL (reference sequence). The CDR3 covers 12 residues. The CDR3 sequence: CASSQTGNIQYF. The CDR3 DNA reads as TGTGCCAGCAGCCAGACTGGTAACATTCAGTACTTC.

This clone appeared a single time. The chain couples TRBV18 to TRBJ1-1, with a possible D match to TRBD1 (5 bases). V lost 3 bases and J 1 base, leaving 12 bases between the germline ends. CDR3 size: 15 residues. CDR1 is KGHSH and CDR2 is LQKENI in the germline V gene. CDR3 amino acids: CASSPRQRGNTEAFF. Written as DNA, the CDR3 is TGTGCCAGCTCACCCCGACAGAGGGGGAACACTGAAGCTTTCTTT.

V gene TRBV5-4 combines with J gene TRBJ2-5; 8 bases fit TRBD2. V was clipped by 2 bases and J by 3 bases; unmatched bases: 3. CDR1 is SGHNT and CDR2 is YYREEE in the germline V gene (reference sequence). This CDR3 is 14 amino acids long. CDR3 DNA sequence: TGTGCCAGCAGCTTCGGGACTAGTAAAGAGACCCAGTACTTC. Encoded protein: CASSFGTSKETQYF.

This clone has a single count. J is TRBJ1-1 and V is TRBV9; a weak D match, TRBD1 (6 bases). CDR1 is SGDLS, CDR2 YYNGEE, per germline. V was shortened by 0 bases and J by 6 bases, with 12 bases between the two germline ends. This CDR3 is built from 14 residues. The CDR3: CASSVDTGRAEAFF. CDR3 nucleotide sequence: TGTGCCAGCAGCGTAGATACAGGGCGGGCTGAAGCTTTCTTT.